Below, 4 T cell receptor beta chains from the same sample are listed, as sequenced in a study of cytomegalovirus exposure and HLA in healthy donors. PCR employed 60 Vbeta and 13 Jbeta primers. The protocol was immunoSEQ multiplex PCR, while the TCRdb copy is restricted to in-frame clones and leaves out a portion. This table holds 150,000 to 200,000 clones, around 81% found once. Input material: PBMCs. The receptor set was obtained from a young man in good health and CMV-seronegative.

The chain combines TRBV6-6 with TRBJ2-5, with TRBD1 identical over 7 bases. Germline V gives CDR1 MNHNY, CDR2 SVGAGI (reference sequence). With V trimmed by 8 bases and J by 5 bases, 14 bases remained unmatched. This CDR3 is built from 15 residues. Here the CDR3 DNA reads TGTGCCAGCTCCGACAGGGTGACGGGCGGGGAGACCCAGTACTTC. Its protein is CASSDRVTGGETQYF.

The chain uses TRBV7-2 and TRBJ2-3; D may be TRBD2 (5 bases). V was cut by 3 bases and J by 2 bases, with 9 bases left in between. Germline V gene data show CDR1 as SGHTA and CDR2 as FQGNSA. The CDR3 contains 14 residues. This CDR3 is CASSFGLTTDTQYF. The CDR3 DNA sequence: TGTGCCAGCAGCTTCGGACTTACCACAGATACGCAGTATTTT.

The chain couples TRBV27 to TRBJ2-5, with TRBD2 identical over 10 bases. The J call may be incorrect, as the DNA end agrees better with TRBJ2-7. Germline V gene data show CDR1 as MNHEY and CDR2 as SMNVEV (reference sequence). The CDR3 spans 16 residues. CDR3 sequence: CASSPRGLAIYYEQYF. CDR3 bases: TGTGCCAGCAGTCCAAGGGGACTAGCGATCTACTACGAGCAGTACTTC.

The CDR3 region is CASSQDPTGYRTDTQYF. As DNA, the CDR3 is TGCGCCAGCAGCCAAGATCCAACAGGATATAGGACAGATACGCAGTATTTT. The rearrangement links TRBV4-3 to TRBJ2-3; TRBD1 is a possible D gene (5 bases). CDR3 length equals 17 residues. Trimming took off 0 bases at V and 3 bases at J, with 16 bases between the two ends. Germline V CDR1 and CDR2: LGHNA, YSLEER.